This entry describes one T cell receptor beta chain. Its antigen is still unknown. Base qualities are not provided; no much larger clone lies one nucleotide away. The sample originates from a study of cytomegalovirus exposure and HLA in healthy donors (dated by TCRdb to 2015 to 2018). With regard to the full study: In an earlier analysis of about 560 of the donors, under 300 Gb of sequence data and 117 million unique TCR beta sequences from 180 million or so T cells were reported. An early release that covered fewer than 800 HLA-typed donors contained approximately 290 gigabases of sequencing data and tens of millions of unique TCR sequences. In a later analysis, previously published TCR beta repertoires from hundreds of donors were re-analyzed and high-resolution HLA genotyping was added so that TCR occurrence patterns could be studied. To predict cytomegalovirus infection status, the study brought together high-throughput TCR immunosequencing, statistical association of individual TCRs with disease status, and machine learning. In a later genetic analysis, genome-wide SNP genotypes for about 55% of the roughly 670 donors were used, and that subset was treated as a discovery cohort. Among the roughly 370 genotyped donors, around 81% belonged to the genetic ancestry cluster associated with self-reported Caucasian donors. Because of strong linkage in the cohort, roughly 5 DR-DQ haplotypes were treated as single units for association and clustering. In the later analysis, no new phenotypic data were used to find candidate immune exposures; instead, reliance was placed on TCR beta sequences and their occurrence across donors. In addition to the first cohort of 500 to 850 subjects, a separate validation cohort of 120 different subjects was used. Class I and class II HLA loci were covered by the typing at four-digit resolution. In an earlier analysis of roughly 600 of the donors, high-throughput TCR beta sequencing was used to judge whether each TCR beta V gene segment behaved as functional or pseudogenic. Across around 400 genotyped donors of the cohort, an average of approximately 240,000 unique TCR beta nucleotide sequences per donor were sequenced, and 15% to 20% of those sequences were non-productive. All discovery cohort repertoires had been generated on a single sequencing platform. The study aimed to test whether cataloging public T cell receptors could reveal signatures of past pathogen exposure. Typing coverage varied by locus: roughly 629-640 donors for A, B, C, DRB1 and DQB1; approximately 500 for DQA1; nearly 610 for DPA1; 400 to 480 for DPB1. Donor age, sex, ethnicity and CMV serostatus were compiled together with the repertoire data. The T cell repertoires of under 700 subjects were profiled by immunosequencing and related to cytomegalovirus serostatus. What the study reported, not specific to this receptor: A later genetic analysis associated a missense DCLRE1C variant with V-gene and J-gene trimming of TCR beta chains, and an independent cohort replicated the association. The earlier analysis of some 540 of the donors excluded over 15 rarely observed V segments, including chromosome 9 orphons, because counts were too low. Linkage disequilibrium might explain the correlated functional status among segregating V segments, but an unknown experimental factor could not be ruled out. Immune exposure information for the cohort was limited to CMV serostatus. According to a later genetic analysis, donors in an Asian-associated ancestry cluster had fewer N-insertions in productive TCRs than the approximately 630-donor mean. According to a later analysis, most CMV-associated TCR beta chains appeared to be HLA-restricted, and the HLA associations seemed to be driven largely by CMV exposure. Most TCR sequences were observed very rarely across donors, whereas some public TCRs were present in many individuals. In vitro tests confirmed that a few of the cytomegalovirus-associated TCR beta chains recognize cytomegalovirus antigens. When HLA alleles, especially DR and DQ, strongly co-occurred, attributing TCR associations to individual alleles was difficult. The study gave a list of about 160 TCR beta chains associated with cytomegalovirus. In an earlier analysis of around 600 of the donors, most TCR beta V segments appeared in productive rearrangements about 87% or about 30% of the time, broadly matching IMGT annotations. A further reported finding was that TCR beta sequences accurately predicted the HLA-A and HLA-B alleles for most subjects in the first cohort. The 87-base-pair reads could not distinguish some IMGT-functional V segments, including TRBV6-2 and TRBV6-3, so those segments were excluded. A cluster of highly shared sequence variants was judged likely to be a technical artifact of the sequencing pipeline. The cohort was sequenced for TCR beta chains only, and without alpha or paired-chain data the features that could be detected were limited. The classifier was reported to diagnose cytomegalovirus status with high specificity and sensitivity in both the original cohort and the validation cohort. At a false discovery rate of 0.05, a later analysis linked under 20,000 TCR beta sequences to specific HLA alleles. In a later analysis, HLA-associated TCR beta chains were found to be more clonally expanded and to have lower generation probabilities than equally common non-associated chains. Roughly uniform sequencing depth across donors was assumed in presence/absence analyses, although this assumption may not hold. The authors suggested that the approach could potentially be generalized to other disease states and immunological phenotypes. According to a later analysis, parvovirus B19, influenza, CMV and Epstein-Barr virus appeared linked to several top co-occurrence clusters. In a later analysis, the rate of TCR association differed among HLA loci, with DRB1 alleles having the most associated TCRs and HLA-C alleles having the fewest. Because HLA typing was missing for some donors at each locus, association tests included only the typed subset.

The cohort consisted of 666 healthy bone marrow donors. Cohort members were all nominally healthy when sampled, although unrecorded immune exposures were likely present. The donor was CMV seropositive and was included in the group of 270 or so seropositive cohort members. Every donor gave a peripheral blood sample, and the peripheral blood mononuclear cells from that sample were used for TCR beta sequencing. The Qiagen DNeasy Blood Extraction Kit was used to extract genomic DNA from the blood cell samples. The germline V end is reduced by 1 base and the J end by 4 bases; junction bases left unmatched: 9. CDR1 MGHRA and CDR2 YSYEKL were looked up in the germline V gene. Spanning cysteine to phenylalanine, the CDR3 consists of 17 amino acids. Only the CDR3 part of the read is kept: 51 bases, read in frame from the first base. The method was the immunoSEQ multiplex PCR assay. For the multiplex PCR, a mixture combining 60 forward primers for TCR Vbeta segments and 13 reverse primers for TCR Jbeta segments was used. Amplification of the CDR3 region of rearranged TCR beta genes was performed with a multiplex PCR assay on genomic DNA. On the Illumina HiSeq System, the amplified TCR beta libraries were sequenced as 87-base-pair reads. On the study's bioinformatics: A later analysis tallied 75 million to 85 million unique TCR beta chains across the 666 repertoires, and about 12 million of those chains were shared by two or more donors. Raw reads were error-corrected and collapsed into unique sequences with a nearest-neighbor algorithm that merged closely related sequences to remove PCR and sequencing errors. Alignment of CDR3 sequences to IMGT reference sequences was used to assign V, D and J gene segments. For a sequence to be retained, a match of at least six nucleotides to both a V gene segment and a J gene segment was required. A rearrangement counted as productive if the CDR3 had no stop codons and remained in frame with V and J, and every other rearrangement counted as non-productive. CDR3 was defined according to IMGT convention as the region running from the second conserved V-encoded cysteine to the conserved J-encoded phenylalanine. In an earlier analysis of approximately 500 of the donors, sequences lacking an unambiguous match to a single V gene segment were excluded. In an earlier analysis of approximately 590 of the donors, a V segment was called functional when productive rearrangements were above 56.7%, and segregating when the standard deviation between donors exceeded 5%. To diagnose cytomegalovirus status from the catalog of TCR beta chain sequences, a statistical classification framework was built. V and J gene assignment, in a later analysis, came from comparing TCR nucleotide sequences with IMGT/GENE-DB human TR gene sequences. Using the TCRdist pipeline, a later analysis assigned CDR3 sequences along with most-parsimonious VDJ recombination scenarios. In a later analysis, each TCR beta chain was defined by its CDR3 amino acid sequence together with its V-gene family, and reads lacking a unique V-gene family were excluded. A later analysis removed several hundred highly shared, low-generation-probability nucleotide sequences to deal with suspected cross-contamination and a sequencing artifact. In a later analysis, a clonal expansion index for each public chain was calculated from normalized within-repertoire ranks of inferred template counts. In a later analysis, generation probabilities were computed using a VDJ recombination model fitted to out-of-frame rearrangements, and the results were checked against IGoR. A later analysis scored TCR-TCR, TCR-HLA and TCR-CMV co-occurrence with hypergeometric tests, applying a repertoire-size bias correction to TCR pairs. False discovery rates were estimated in a later analysis by permuting HLA or CMV assignments 20 times. In a later analysis, co-occurring TCRs were grouped using DBSCAN, with TCRdist sequence similarity added in when clustering inside HLA-allele-positive subsets. Co-occurrence clustering excluded repertoires with fewer than 30,000 or more than 120,000 public chains, plus five with anomalous nucleotide sharing. TCRdb carries this immuneACCESS record with in-frame sequences only. Its versions omit some clonotypes, under half of them owing to an unresolved V gene in the studies checked, with the rest unexplained. The V and J calls and the clone size are those of that table, but D and trimming were determined from the DNA. Recorded for this sample are nearly 80,000 clones; roughly 80% of them occurred a single time. The leading ten clones occupy approximately 20% of the sample.

The receptor was derived from a woman aged 40-49 years in good health and CMV-seropositive. The rearrangement joined TRBV4-1 to TRBJ1-2; 10 bases in the junction line up with TRBD1. What was sequenced was PBMCs. This receptor has the CDR3 CASSQVMGQGSIYGYTF. The bases are TGCGCCAGCAGCCAAGTAATGGGACAGGGGAGCATCTATGGCTACACCTTC.